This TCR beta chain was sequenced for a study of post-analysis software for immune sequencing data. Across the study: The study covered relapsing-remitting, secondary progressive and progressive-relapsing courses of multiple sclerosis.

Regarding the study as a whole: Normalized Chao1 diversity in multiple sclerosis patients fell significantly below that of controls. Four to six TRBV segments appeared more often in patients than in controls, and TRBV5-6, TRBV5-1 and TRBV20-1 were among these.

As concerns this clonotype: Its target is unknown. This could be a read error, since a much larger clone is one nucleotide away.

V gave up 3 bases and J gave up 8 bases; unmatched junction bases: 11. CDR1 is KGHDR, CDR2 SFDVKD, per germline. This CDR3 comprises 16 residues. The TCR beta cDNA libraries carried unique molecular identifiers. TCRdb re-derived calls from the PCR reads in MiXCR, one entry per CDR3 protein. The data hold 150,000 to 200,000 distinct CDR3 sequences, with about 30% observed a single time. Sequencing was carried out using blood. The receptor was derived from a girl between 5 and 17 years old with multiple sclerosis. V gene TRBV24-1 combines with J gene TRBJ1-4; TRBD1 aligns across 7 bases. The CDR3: CATSDGSAGGEEKLFF. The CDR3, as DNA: TGTGCCACCAGTGATGGCTCCGCAGGGGGTGAGGAAAAACTGTTTTTT.